This TCR beta chain was captured in a study of beta chain features in type 1 diabetes. Germline V gives CDR1 KGHSH, CDR2 LQKENI. The V and J ends lost 3 bases and 9 bases, in that order; junction bases with no gene match: 3. The CDR3 covers 13 residues. Study-wide points: HLA effects on TCRB rearrangement stayed unresolved here. For patients, the naive, central memory and Treg TCRB repertoires appeared more alike than for healthy donors.

Sequencing targeted expressed TCRB transcripts, as all isolated RNA had been reverse transcribed. The method was immunoSEQ multiplex PCR; TCRdb's version includes in-frame clones alone and lacks a portion of them. The table has almost 350,000 clones, roughly 8% seen once; the top ten hold 0.44%. This clone was seen a handful of times. The antigen is not known. Sequences were obtained from central memory CD4+ T cells from blood. The rearrangement links TRBV18 to TRBJ2-1; TRBD2 agrees at 9 bases. This TCR was recovered from a woman aged 18-29 years in good health. The CDR3 DNA follows: TGTGCCAGCTCACCCTATAGCGGGAGTGAGCAGTTCTTC. As protein: CASSPYSGSEQFF.